The 15 T cell receptor beta chains given below trace back to one sample, sequenced in a study of neoadjuvant nivolumab and ipilimumab in lung cancer. The assay was immunoSEQ multiplex PCR, and TCRdb's table has in-frame clones only and misses some. There are 30,000 to 45,000 clones in the sample; roughly nine tenths occur only once, and approximately 3.6% lies in the top ten. The sample was peripheral blood, taken before neoadjuvant nivolumab, alone or with ipilimumab. These receptors were obtained from an adult with non-small cell lung cancer.

The J gene is TRBJ2-1, the V gene TRBV10-3; the match to TRBD2 covers 9 bases. J lost 0 bases, V lost 6 bases, and 6 bases had no gene match. This CDR3 is built from 16 residues. CDR1 is ENHRY, CDR2 SYGVKD, per germline. Here the CDR3 DNA reads TGTGCCATCAGGCCGACTAGCGGAAGCTCCTACAATGAGCAGTTCTTC. Translation gives CAIRPTSGSSYNEQFF.

The gene calls are TRBV7-2 and TRBJ2-7; D remains unclear. The CDR3 runs to 12 residues. V dropped 8 bases and J dropped 3 bases, with 11 bases sitting between them. Germline CDR1 reads SGHTA; CDR2 reads FQGNSA. CDR3 sequence reads: CASGTYGYEQYF. CDR3 DNA: TGTGCCAGCGGCACCTACGGCTACGAGCAGTACTTC.

This chain links TRBV6-4 with TRBJ2-2; unclear D gene. The V gene lost 5 bases and the J gene lost 1 base, with 5 bases spanning the gap. The CDR3 runs to 13 residues. From germline, CDR1 is MRHNA and CDR2 SNTAGT. In DNA form, the CDR3 reads TGTGCCAGCAGTCCAGGGAACACCGGGGAGCTGTTTTTT. Its protein product is CASSPGNTGELFF.

The chain couples TRBV6-5 to TRBJ2-2; 8 nucleotides line up with TRBD1. Germline CDR1 reads MNHEY; CDR2 reads SVGAGI. V was clipped by 7 bases and J by 4 bases; unmatched bases: 5. The CDR3 spans 14 residues. The chain's CDR3 is CASTGQGITGELFF. The CDR3 region has the DNA TGTGCCAGCACAGGACAGGGCATCACCGGGGAGCTGTTTTTT.

This clone was recorded once. The chain has TRBV19 and TRBJ2-1, with 10 bases that match TRBD2. This CDR3 comprises 14 residues. Trimming took 6 bases from V and 10 from J; bases not matched to a gene: 9. Germline CDR1 is LNHDA and CDR2 is SQIVND (reference sequence). The CDR3 region has the DNA TGTGCCAGTAGCGATCGGGGTAGCGGGAGGGAGCAGTTCTTC. Amino acids: CASSDRGSGREQFF.

This clone was observed a few times. The chain is built from TRBV29-1 and TRBJ2-7; maybe TRBD2 (7 bases). The V end lost 1 base, the J end lost 1 base, and 11 bases lay between the germline ends. CDR3 size: 14 residues. Germline V lookup: CDR1 SQVTM, CDR2 ANQGSEA. The CDR3 nucleotides are TGCAGCGTTGAAGGGGGGCGGGAGTCCTACGAGCAGTACTTC. Residues: CSVEGGRESYEQYF.

The V call is TRBV7-2, the J call TRBJ1-5, with 11 nucleotides matching TRBD1. Losses at the gene ends were 5 bases for V and 5 bases for J; bases not matched to a gene: 5. Germline loops: CDR1 SGHTA, CDR2 FQGNSA. CDR3 length: 15 amino acids. Written as DNA, the CDR3 is TGTGCCAGCAGCACCCGGACAGGGGGCCATCAGCCCCAGCATTTT. It yields the protein CASSTRTGGHQPQHF.

The rearrangement uses TRBV7-9 and TRBJ1-1; weak D call: TRBD1 (5 bases). This CDR3 has 15 amino acids. The germline V gene has CDR1 SEHNR and CDR2 FQNEAQ (reference sequence). Trimming left V 3 bases short and J 1 base short, with 12 bases between. This CDR3 is CASSFVSGANTEAFF. CDR3 bases: TGTGCCAGCAGCTTTGTAAGTGGGGCGAACACTGAAGCTTTCTTT.

The chain employs TRBV7-3 and TRBJ2-2, with unresolved D. The CDR3 has 14 amino acids. Trimming took off 1 base at V and 6 bases at J, with 9 bases between the two ends. From germline, CDR1 is SGHTA and CDR2 FQGTGA. The CDR3 region is CASSLNPSPGELFF. DNA of the CDR3: TGTGCCAGCAGCTTAAACCCTAGTCCCGGGGAGCTGTTTTTT. Together with reference TRBV7-3 and TRBJ2-2, the CDR3 gives the full variable domain: GAGVSQTPSNKVTEKGKYVELRCDPISGHTALYWYRQSLGQGPEFLIYFQGTGAADDSGLPNDRFFAVRPEGSVSTLKIQRTERGDSAVYLCASSLNPSPGELFFGEGSRLTVL.

The chain carries TRBV7-9 and TRBJ2-4; D not resolved. Germline V gene sequence: CDR1 SEHNR, CDR2 FQNEAQ (reference sequence). The CDR3 totals 12 residues. The V and J ends lost 5 bases and 3 bases respectively, with 5 bases between them. In DNA, the CDR3 is TGTGCCAGCAGCGACAACAAAAACATTCAGTACTTC. This sequence encodes CASSDNKNIQYF.

The rearrangement uses TRBV7-2 and TRBJ2-1; D not resolved. Germline values: CDR1 SGHTA, CDR2 FQGNSA. The CDR3 extends over 13 amino acids. The V end lost 5 bases, the J end lost 0 bases, and 5 bases lay between the germline ends. CDR3 nucleotide sequence: TGTGCCAGCAGCCTAAGCTCCTACAATGAGCAGTTCTTC. It is translated as CASSLSSYNEQFF.

CDR3 sequence (DNA): TGTGCCAGCAGCCAGACTAGCGGGTTCTACAATGAGCAGTTCTTC. It translates to CASSQTSGFYNEQFF. The chain links TRBV7-2 to TRBJ2-1; TRBD2 matches 10 bases. V dropped 5 bases and J dropped 3; count of bases not matched to a gene: 4. The germline V gene encodes CDR1 SGHTA and CDR2 FQGNSA. This CDR3 has 15 amino acids.

The chain has TRBV7-9 and TRBJ1-4; possible D gene TRBD1, 5 bases. CDR1 and CDR2 (germline): SEHNR, FQNEAQ (reference sequence). The CDR3 loop spans 13 amino acids. The CDR3 loop is CAGGVATNEKLFF. The CDR3 DNA is TGTGCTGGGGGAGTTGCAACTAATGAAAAACTGTTTTTT.

Only one count was recorded for this clone. The V gene is TRBV18, the J gene TRBJ2-7; 7 bases map to TRBD1. Germline V CDR1 and CDR2: KGHSH, LQKENI. J was trimmed by 2 bases and V by 10 bases; bases with no gene match: 8. The CDR3 covers 13 residues. CDR3 coding DNA: TGTGCCACCACGGACAGGAGAGCCTACGAGCAGTACTTC. It yields the protein CATTDRRAYEQYF.

The chain carries TRBV5-5 and TRBJ2-7; maybe TRBD1 (5 bases). With 3 bases removed from V and 3 bases from J, the gap between germline ends came to 16 bases. CDR1 and CDR2 from the germline V gene are SGHKS and YYEKEE (reference sequence). The CDR3 has 15 amino acids. This CDR3 reads CASSWGSDSYYEQYF. As DNA, the CDR3 is TGTGCCAGCAGCTGGGGTTCCGACAGTTACTACGAGCAGTACTTC.